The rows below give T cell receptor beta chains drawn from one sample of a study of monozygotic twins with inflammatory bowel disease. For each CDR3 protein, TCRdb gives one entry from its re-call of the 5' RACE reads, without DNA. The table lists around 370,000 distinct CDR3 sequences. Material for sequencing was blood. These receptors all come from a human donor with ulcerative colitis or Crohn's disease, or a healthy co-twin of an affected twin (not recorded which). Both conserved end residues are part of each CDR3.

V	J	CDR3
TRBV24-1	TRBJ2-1	CATSDRQRTGASYNEQFF
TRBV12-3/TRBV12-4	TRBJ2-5	CASSWTGEETQYF
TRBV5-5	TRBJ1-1	CASSLALQGVNTEAFF
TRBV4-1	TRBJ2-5	CASSQAQGGRETQYF
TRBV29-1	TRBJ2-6	CSVATGSSGANVLTF
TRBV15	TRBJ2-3	CATSRDTADTQYF
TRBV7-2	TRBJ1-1	CASSLAQGKLNTEAFF
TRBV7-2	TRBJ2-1	CASSSQRGFYNEQFF
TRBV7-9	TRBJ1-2	CASSLGRVVDGYTF
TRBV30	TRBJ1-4	CAWSGIYEKLFF
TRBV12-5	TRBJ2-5	CASGLHEETQYF
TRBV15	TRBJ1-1	CATSRDNVGYTEAFF
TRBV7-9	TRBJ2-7	CASSSRSYEQYF
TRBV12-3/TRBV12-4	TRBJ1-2	CASSLDRENYGYTF
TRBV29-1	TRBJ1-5	CSAAGQGNQPQHF
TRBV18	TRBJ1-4	CASCSRQDEKLFF
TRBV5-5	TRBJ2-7	CASSFSFQPSYEQYF
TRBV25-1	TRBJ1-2	CASSDYSQEGYTF
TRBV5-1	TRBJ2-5	CASSLEGGARETQYF
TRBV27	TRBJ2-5	CASSFGQGAGETQYF
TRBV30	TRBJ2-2	CAWNRLTGELFF
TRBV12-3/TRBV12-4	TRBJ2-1	CASSSSGGAWYNVQFF
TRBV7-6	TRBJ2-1	CASSLVPSGTGGGEQFF
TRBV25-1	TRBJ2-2	CASSESGGGPTGELFF
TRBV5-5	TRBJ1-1	CASSPPALSEAFF
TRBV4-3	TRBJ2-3	CASSQVHTSGLTDTQYF
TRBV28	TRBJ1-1	CASSGMNTEAFF
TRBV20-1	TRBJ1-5	CSASGGNQANNQPQHF
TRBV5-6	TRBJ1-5	CASSFLGSGANGNQPQHF
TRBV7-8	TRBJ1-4	CASSLKPHLGGRVEKLFF
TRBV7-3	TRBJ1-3	CASSLGLGSGNTIYF
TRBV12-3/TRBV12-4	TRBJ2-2	CASGLSLRGRTGELFF
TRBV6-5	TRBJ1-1	CASSYAGAEDEAFF
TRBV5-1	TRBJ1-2	CASSLANLDRGGYTF
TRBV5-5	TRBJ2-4	CASSLEAGGDIQYF
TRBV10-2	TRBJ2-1	CASSEKLAVYNEQFF
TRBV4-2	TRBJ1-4	CASSQDPVQIATNEKLFF
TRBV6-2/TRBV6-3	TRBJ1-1	CASSYFTGQRIGAFF
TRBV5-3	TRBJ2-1	CARSCRAEQFF
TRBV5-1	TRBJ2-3	CASSYIPGQGEYF
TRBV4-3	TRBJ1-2	CASSHAGGNYGYTF
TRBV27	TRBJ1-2	CASSPTSLNYGYTF
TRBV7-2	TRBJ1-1	CASSLAGQGATEAFF
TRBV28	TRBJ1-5	CASSLPLRVLNQPQHF
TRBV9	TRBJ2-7	CASSVGGSAYEQYF
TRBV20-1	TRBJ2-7	CSAVGRERYSYEQYF
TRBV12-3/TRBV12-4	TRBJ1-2	CASSLERYGYTF
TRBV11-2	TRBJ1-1	CASSLWMDRGRNTEAFF
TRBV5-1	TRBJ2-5	CASSLALTDQETQYF
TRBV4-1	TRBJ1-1	CASSPDRSLNTEAFF
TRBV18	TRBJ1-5	CASSLADSNQPQHF
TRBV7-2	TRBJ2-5	CASSPLHDETQYF
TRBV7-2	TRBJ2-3	CASSLEVSYSAIDTQYF
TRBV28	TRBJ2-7	CASSFRQAPYEQYF
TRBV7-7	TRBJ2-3	CASSLVLGAWDTQYF
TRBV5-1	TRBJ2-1	CASSLWTGEGYNEQFF